The T cell receptor beta chain under discussion was sequenced for a study of blood T cell repertoires in COVID-19. Some clones are missing from TCRdb's copy, which holds only in-frame ones; the method was immunoSEQ multiplex PCR. The data show roughly 140,000 clones, roughly four fifths seen once. This CDR3 contains 15 residues. Germline values: CDR1 MGHRA, CDR2 YSYEKL. V dropped 2 bases and J dropped 4 bases, with 14 bases sitting between them. Sequencing input: PBMCs or T cells enriched from blood (not recorded which). The J gene is TRBJ1-2, the V gene TRBV4-1; D is uncertain. This TCR came from a woman aged 18-29 years who had been exposed to COVID-19. In DNA form, the CDR3 reads TGCGCCAGCAGCCAATTAGGGCATGGACTCTATGGCTACACCTTC. Translated: CASSQLGHGLYGYTF.